This TCR beta chain comes out of a study of T cell changes during pregnancy in multiple sclerosis (dated by TCRdb to the late 2010s). Regarding the research as a whole: The study looked at changes in the T cell repertoire across pregnancy in women with multiple sclerosis.

Comments on this clone: Its specific antigen is unknown. Base-call qualities are not available, and no considerably larger clone is one nucleotide away.

The germline V gene gives CDR1 as MNHNS and CDR2 as SASEGT. Counted from cysteine to phenylalanine, this CDR3 has 14 amino acids. Only the CDR3 DNA stays, 42 bases, in frame from base 1. V is shortened by 6 bases, J by 0 bases, and the region joining them spans 9 bases. Library creation used the immunoSEQ multiplex PCR assay. Sourced from immuneACCESS, this table was stored by TCRdb with only in-frame sequences that have V and J called. A share of the clones is absent; for the studies checked, an unresolved V gene accounts for under half, and the remainder has no known explanation. For this sample there are 32,000 or so clones; 90% to 95% appear just once. The ten largest account for roughly 3.1% of the sample.

The sequencing used CD4+ T cells from peripheral blood mononuclear cells, collected in the third trimester of pregnancy. The V and J genes are TRBV6-1 and TRBJ1-5; the D gene is unclear. This clonotype originated in a female donor in good health, enrolled as a control in a pregnancy study. Here the CDR3 is given as CASRGRYSNQPQHF. The nucleotides are TGTGCCAGCAGGGGGAGATATAGCAATCAGCCCCAGCATTTT.